The present TCR beta chain was sequenced within a study of post-analysis software for immune sequencing data. Across the whole study: Relapsing-remitting, secondary progressive and progressive-relapsing multiple sclerosis were all included among the disease courses. Study-wide points: The authors found that F measure strongly co-clustered same-batch samples. TRBV segments more frequent in patients than in controls numbered about five and included TRBV5-6, TRBV5-1 and TRBV20-1. There was significantly lower normalized Chao1 diversity in multiple sclerosis patients than in controls.

Carried by the TCR beta cDNA libraries were unique molecular identifiers. The yield from roughly 1 to 10 million T cells was roughly 500,000 cDNA molecules in total. TCRdb processed the PCR reads anew with MiXCR; each CDR3 protein has one entry. The sample has around 710,000 distinct CDR3 sequences; more than 45% are singletons. Trimming removed 4 bases at V and 0 bases at J, with 12 bases between. Germline-derived CDR1 and CDR2 are LNHNV and YYDKDF (reference sequence). The length of the CDR3 is 16 residues. Remarks on this clonotype: Its antigen is still unknown.

The chain uses TRBV15 and TRBJ1-4; the D is unclear. The sample comprised blood. The source of this sequence is a girl between 10 and 17 years old with multiple sclerosis. The chain's CDR3 is CATSTGVPPTNEKLFF. Here the CDR3 DNA reads TGTGCCACCAGCACTGGGGTTCCCCCAACTAATGAAAAACTGTTTTTT. Supplemented by reference TRBV15 and TRBJ1-4, the full variable domain reads DAMVIQNPRYQVTQFGKPVTLSCSQTLNHNVMYWYQQKSSQAPKLLFHYYDKDFNNEADTPDNFQSRRPNTSFCFLDIRSPGLGDTAMYLCATSTGVPPTNEKLFFGSGTQLSVL.